This T cell receptor beta chain originates from a study of early T cells in non-severe SARS-CoV-2 infection. Study information: Chains from this unsorted whole-blood bulk RNA could not be paired.

This clonotype occurred many times. As yet, its antigen is unknown. Study results and caveats: Anti-spike CD8 specificities were favored by VDJdb matching, whose results missed private and CD4 specificities.

Germline CDR1 MNHEY, CDR2 SVGEGT. Deletions cut 7 bases from V and 2 bases from J, with 11 bases between. The CDR3 is 13 amino acids. Attached unique molecular identifiers marked individual cDNA molecules. Using its own MiXCR run on the 5' RACE reads, TCRdb lists one record per CDR3 protein. The sample includes about 54,000 distinct CDR3 sequences, around 8% seen only once; the top ten take about 10%. Source: whole blood, taken at baseline. The TCR was taken from an adult who was a healthcare worker with PCR-confirmed SARS-CoV-2 infection or an uninfected control (not recorded which). The chain employs TRBV6-2 or TRBV6-3 and TRBJ2-5; either TRBD1 or TRBD2 may fit D (6 bases each). CDR3 sequence: CASTGEVQETQYF. The CDR3 coding sequence is TGTGCCAGCACAGGGGAGGTTCAAGAGACCCAGTACTTC.